The present TCR beta chain was sequenced within a study of T cell responses to AZD1222 COVID-19 vaccine. Second doses that came at about 4 or about 12 weeks were put together. Produced via immunoSEQ multiplex PCR; TCRdb's table is partial and in-frame only. The sample lists 120,000 to 150,000 clones, about nine tenths occurring once. Turning to this clone: Its specificity is not known.

Study-wide findings and caveats: The peak T cell response came first, and repertoires were sampled only after it. With two AZD1222 doses given, Spike-specific TCR breadth and depth both rose.

Germline assignment: CDR1 LNHDA and CDR2 SQIVND (reference sequence). The CDR3 spans 15 residues. V trimming: 8 bases; J trimming: 7 bases; junction bases outside the gene matches: 14. This TCR came from an adult who received the AZD1222 COVID-19 vaccine. The sample here was peripheral blood, taken 28 days after the second AZD1222 dose. The rearrangement joins TRBV19 to TRBJ2-1; TRBD2 agrees at 7 bases. CDR3 region: CASQTTSRSRNEQFF. In nucleotides, the CDR3 is TGTGCCAGTCAAACGACTAGCCGTTCGAGGAATGAGCAGTTCTTC. Full variable domain (rest looked up from reference TRBV19 and TRBJ2-1): DGGITQSPKYLFRKEGQNVTLSCEQNLNHDAMYWYRQDPGQGLRLIYYSQIVNDFQKGDIAEGYSVSREKKESFPLTVTSAQKNPTAFYLCASQTTSRSRNEQFFGPGTRLTVL.